This passage covers 18 T cell receptor beta chains from one sample sequenced in a study of blood T cell repertoires in COVID-19. Here immunoSEQ multiplex PCR was the method, and the copy in TCRdb shows in-frame clones only, minus some. The profile covers a few hundred thousand clones, with about 90% appearing a single time and roughly 0.84% taken by the ten largest. Material for sequencing was peripheral blood. The receptor set was obtained from a young man with COVID-19, enrolled during active disease.

The rearrangement uses TRBV19 and TRBJ2-7; tentative D call: TRBD1 (5 bases). In germline, CDR1 is LNHDA, CDR2 SQIVND (reference sequence). The CDR3 loop spans 13 amino acids. The germline V and J ends were trimmed by 5 bases and 3 bases, with 11 bases remaining between them. The CDR3 loop reads CASSSRVDYEQYF. The CDR3 DNA reads as TGTGCCAGTAGTTCCAGGGTTGACTACGAGCAGTACTTC.

This chain links TRBV3-1 (or the pseudogene TRBV3-2) with TRBJ2-7; 10 bases are a match to TRBD2. CDR3 length: 15 residues. The germline CDR1 and CDR2 sequences are LGHDT and YNNKEL (reference sequence). V lost 6 bases to trimming and J lost 6 bases; unmatched junction nucleotides: 11. CDR3 protein: CASSLQHGTSVEQYF. CDR3 DNA sequence: TGTGCCAGCAGTCTCCAGCACGGGACTAGCGTCGAGCAGTACTTC.

Worth noting for this clone: The sample carries other DNA sequences with the same CDR3. This chain connects TRBV18 to TRBJ2-7; TRBD2 agrees at 7 bases. Looked up from germline, CDR1 is KGHSH and CDR2 is LQKENI. The J segment lost 4 bases and the V segment lost 3 bases, leaving 0 bases of the junction unmatched. This CDR3 is 12 amino acids long. CDR3 sequence: CASSPGGYEQYF. The CDR3 DNA follows: TGTGCCAGCTCACCGGGGGGGTACGAGCAGTACTTC.

The V and J genes are TRBV11-2 and TRBJ1-1; D remains unclear. V lost 1 base, J lost 0 bases, and 6 bases lay in between. In germline, CDR1 is SGHAT, CDR2 FQNNGV. This CDR3 is built from 14 residues. This CDR3 reads CASSLGLMNTEAFF. The CDR3, as DNA: TGTGCCAGCAGCTTAGGTCTTATGAACACTGAAGCTTTCTTT.

The chain carries TRBV19 and TRBJ2-1; 9 bases match TRBD2. Losses at the gene ends were 5 bases for V and 3 bases for J; bases not matched to a gene: 5. Germline CDR1 is LNHDA and CDR2 is SQIVND (reference sequence). This CDR3 contains 15 residues. CDR3 coding DNA: TGTGCCAGTAGTGTATCAGCGGGGGGCTACAATGAGCAGTTCTTC. It translates to CASSVSAGGYNEQFF.

The V gene is TRBV11-1, the J gene TRBJ2-2; D may be TRBD2 (5 bases). This CDR3 has 16 residues. The V gene's germline CDR1 is SGHAT and CDR2 FQDESV (reference sequence). Between the trimmed V and J ends, which lost 3 bases and 6 bases, there was a span of 17 bases. The CDR3 sequence: CASSFSADRDSGELFF. The DNA of the CDR3 is TGTGCCAGCAGCTTCTCCGCCGACCGGGATTCCGGGGAGCTGTTTTTT.

For the CDR3, the DNA is TGTGCCAGCAGTCAATGGGAGGGCCAGCCCCAGCATTTT. Translating it yields CASSQWEGQPQHF. The chain recombines TRBV12-3 or TRBV12-4 with TRBJ1-5; D not resolved. V was shortened by 5 bases and J by 7 bases, with 12 bases between the two germline ends. The CDR3 has 13 residues.

This clone was counted between two and nine times. The V gene is TRBV11-3, the J gene TRBJ2-5; TRBD1 aligns across 7 bases. V shed 5 bases, J shed 1 base, and the junction held 10 bases outside the gene matches. This CDR3 is built from 16 residues. CDR1 and CDR2 from the germline V gene are SGHNT and YENEEA. CDR3: CASSPIAWDSQETQYF. The DNA of the CDR3 is TGTGCCAGCAGCCCTATAGCTTGGGACAGCCAAGAGACCCAGTACTTC.

The rearrangement uses TRBV9 and TRBJ2-1; 7 nucleotides align to TRBD1. Germline V gene sequence: CDR1 SGDLS, CDR2 YYNGEE. CDR3 length: 19 amino acids. J gave up 7 bases and V 5 bases, and 24 bases lay outside the gene matches. The CDR3: CASSVGRGSSSPTRNEQFF. The CDR3 DNA follows: TGTGCCAGCAGTGTGGGCAGGGGGAGCAGCAGCCCCACTAGGAATGAGCAGTTCTTC.

V gene TRBV7-9 combines with J gene TRBJ1-6; 7 nucleotides line up with TRBD1. Trimming removed 6 bases from V and 8 bases from J; junction bases left unmatched: 13. Germline lookup yields CDR1 SEHNR and CDR2 FQNEAQ (reference sequence). The CDR3 extends over 16 amino acids. This CDR3 is CASSRIHRQGHSPLHF. For the CDR3, the DNA is TGTGCCAGCAGTCGGATACATAGACAGGGACATTCACCCCTCCACTTT.

The rearrangement uses TRBV5-4 and TRBJ2-7; TRBD2 agrees at 13 bases. Trimming at V came to 4 bases and at J to 4 bases, leaving 5 bases not matched to a gene. CDR1 is SGHNT, CDR2 YYREEE, per germline (reference sequence). The CDR3 is 15 residues long. CDR3 nucleotides: TGTGCCAGCAGCCAGGGGACTAGCGGGGCTTACGAGCAGTACTTC. It translates to CASSQGTSGAYEQYF.

The chain recombines TRBV12-3 or TRBV12-4 with TRBJ2-7; TRBD2 matches 12 bases. J gave up 6 bases and V 6 bases, and 3 bases lay outside the gene matches. The CDR3 covers 13 residues. As DNA, the CDR3 is TGTGCCAGCAGGCCTAGCGGGAGGGCCGAGCAGTACTTC. Translated, it gives CASRPSGRAEQYF.

This clone was seen a few times. The chain combines TRBV19 with TRBJ2-7; possibly TRBD1 for D (6 bases). Germline CDR1 reads LNHDA; CDR2 reads SQIVND (reference sequence). Trimming cost V 6 bases and J 0 bases, with 12 bases left between them. CDR3 length: 14 residues. The CDR3 DNA follows: TGTGCCAGTAGGGAACAGGGAAGCTCCTACGAGCAGTACTTC. Encoded protein: CASREQGSSYEQYF.

Written as DNA, the CDR3 is TGTGCCACCCAAGCATGGGCCAATCAGCCCCAGCATTTT. Its translation: CATQAWANQPQHF. This rearrangement joins TRBV24-1 to TRBJ1-5, with D unclear. This CDR3 is built from 13 residues. Trimming left V 9 bases short and J 3 bases short, with 11 bases between. Per germline, CDR1 KGHDR and CDR2 SFDVKD.

The V and J genes are TRBV11-2 and TRBJ2-5; D is possibly TRBD1 (6 bases). This CDR3 spans 15 amino acids. Trimming left V 5 bases short and J 9 bases short, with 22 bases between. Germline loops: CDR1 SGHAT, CDR2 FQNNGV. The CDR3 coding sequence is TGTGCCAGCAGCCCCCGGCAGGGGTCCATGATGGCCCAGTACTTC. Protein sequence: CASSPRQGSMMAQYF.

This chain joins TRBV7-9 and TRBJ2-1; D unresolved. V lost 7 bases and J 4 bases, leaving 11 bases between the germline ends. Germline CDR1 is SEHNR and CDR2 is FQNEAQ (reference sequence). The CDR3 totals 13 residues. The CDR3 loop reads CASIGRVYNEQFF. In DNA, the CDR3 is TGTGCCAGCATCGGTCGGGTTTACAATGAGCAGTTCTTC.

The CDR3 DNA sequence: TGTGCCAGCAGCCCAAACAGGGCTAGCACAGATACGCAGTATTTT. This translates into CASSPNRASTDTQYF. V is TRBV16 and J is TRBJ2-3; a possible D gene is TRBD1 (6 bases). This CDR3 comprises 15 residues. V was pared by 4 bases and J by 0 bases, with 11 bases between. The germline gives CDR1 KGHSY, CDR2 FQNENV.

This chain links TRBV30 with TRBJ1-5; D not resolved. The germline CDR1 and CDR2 sequences are GTSNPN and SVGIG (reference sequence). The ends were cut back, 6 bases at V and 0 bases at J, with 12 bases in the middle. This CDR3 comprises 14 residues. The CDR3 nucleotides are TGTGCCTGTCAGTACAGCAATAGCAATCAGCCCCAGCATTTT. Amino acid sequence: CACQYSNSNQPQHF. Full variable domain (remainder filled in from reference TRBV30 and TRBJ1-5): SQTIHQWPATLVQPVGSPLSLECTVEGTSNPNLYWYRQAAGRGLQLLFYSVGIGQISSEVPQNLSASRPQDRQFILSSKKLLLSDSGFYLCACQYSNSNQPQHFGDGTRLSIL.